This TCR beta chain was retrieved from a study of patients and donors after allogeneic stem cell transplantation. The CDR3 extends over 16 amino acids. TCRdb used MiXCR to reprocess the RT-PCR reads, holding one entry per CDR3 protein. This table has 150,000 to 250,000 distinct CDR3 sequences, roughly 40% appearing once. The receptor's source is a human donor who was either an allogeneic HSCT recipient or a stem cell or donor lymphocyte infusion donor (not recorded which). It is not recorded whose cells these are; they may come from a transplant donor. Sample: blood, either unsorted or a sorted T cell fraction (not recorded which). The chain uses TRBV21-1 and TRBJ1-1; whether TRBD1, the table's D call, matches the DNA was not checked. TRBV21-1 constitutes a pseudogene. The CDR3 here is CASSKAGIGRDTEAFF. CDR3 in DNA: TGTGCCAGCAGCAAAGCTGGGATAGGGCGGGACACTGAAGCTTTCTTT.